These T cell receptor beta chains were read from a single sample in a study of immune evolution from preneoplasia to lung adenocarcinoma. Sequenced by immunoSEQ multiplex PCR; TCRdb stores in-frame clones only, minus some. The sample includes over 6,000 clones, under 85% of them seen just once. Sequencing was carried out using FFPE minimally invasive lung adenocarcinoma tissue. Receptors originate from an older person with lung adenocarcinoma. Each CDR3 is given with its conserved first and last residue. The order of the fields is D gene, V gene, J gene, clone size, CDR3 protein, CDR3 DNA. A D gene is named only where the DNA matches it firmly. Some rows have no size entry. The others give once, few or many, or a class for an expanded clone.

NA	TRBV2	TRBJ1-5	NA	CASSGTGHQPQHF	TGTGCCAGCAGTGGAACGGGCCATCAGCCCCAGCATTTT
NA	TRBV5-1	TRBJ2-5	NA	CASRPGGVTETQYF	TGCGCCAGCAGGCCTGGGGGCGTGACAGAGACCCAGTACTTC
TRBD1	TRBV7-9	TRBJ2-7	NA	CASSLEGQGTGIAYEQYF	TGTGCCAGCAGCTTAGAGGGACAGGGGACCGGAATTGCCTACGAGCAGTACTTC
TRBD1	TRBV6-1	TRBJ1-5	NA	CASSRTGEDNQPQHF	TGTGCCAGCTCTAGGACAGGGGAGGACAATCAGCCCCAGCATTTT
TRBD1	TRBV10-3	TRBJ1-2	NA	CAISESPGGGYTF	TGTGCCATCAGTGAGTCGCCAGGGGGGGGCTACACCTTC
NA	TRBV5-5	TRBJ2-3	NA	CASRQEGGSTDTQYF	TGTGCCAGCAGACAGGAGGGGGGAAGCACAGATACGCAGTATTTT
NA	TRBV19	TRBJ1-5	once	CASRRGQRATEPQHF	TGTGCCAGTAGGCGTGGACAACGGGCGACTGAGCCCCAGCATTTT
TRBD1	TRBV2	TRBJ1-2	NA	CASSEYGQGDGYTF	TGTGCCAGCAGTGAATATGGCCAGGGGGATGGCTACACCTTC
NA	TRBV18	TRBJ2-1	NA	CASSTLGTAENNEQFF	TGTGCCAGCTCAACATTAGGGACTGCCGAAAATAATGAGCAGTTCTTC
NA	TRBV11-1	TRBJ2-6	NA	CASTERGLTGANVLTF	TGTGCCAGCACCGAACGGGGACTGACGGGGGCCAACGTCCTGACTTTC
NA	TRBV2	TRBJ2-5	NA	CASSYAQGRKETQYF	TGTGCCAGCAGTTACGCACAGGGACGAAAAGAGACCCAGTACTTC
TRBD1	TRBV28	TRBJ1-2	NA	CASGYRGQRGYTF	TGTGCCAGCGGCTACAGGGGGCAGCGTGGCTACACCTTC
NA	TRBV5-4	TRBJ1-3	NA	CASSAGPAENTIYF	TGTGCCAGCAGCGCCGGACCTGCAGAAAACACCATATATTTT
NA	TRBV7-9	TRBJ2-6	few	CASSLGSTANVLTF	TGTGCCAGCAGCTTAGGCTCCACGGCCAACGTCCTGACTTTC
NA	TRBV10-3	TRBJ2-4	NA	CAPSLAGNIQYF	TGTGCCCCCTCCCTCGCAGGGAACATTCAGTACTTC
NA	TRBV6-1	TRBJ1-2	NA	CASYRGGRIDGYTF	TGTGCCAGCTATCGTGGGGGGCGTATAGATGGCTACACCTTC
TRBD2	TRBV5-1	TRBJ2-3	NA	CASRRTSSFTDTQYF	TGCGCCAGCAGGAGGACTAGTAGTTTCACAGATACGCAGTATTTT
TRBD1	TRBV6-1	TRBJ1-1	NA	CASRAGQLNTEAFF	TGTGCCAGCAGGGCGGGACAGCTGAACACTGAAGCTTTCTTT
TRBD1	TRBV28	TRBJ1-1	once	CASNDRGGNTEAFF	TGTGCCAGCAATGACAGGGGAGGGAACACTGAAGCTTTCTTT
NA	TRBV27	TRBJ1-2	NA	CASSLHQNYGYTF	TGTGCCAGCAGTTTACACCAAAACTATGGCTACACCTTC
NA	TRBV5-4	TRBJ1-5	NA	CASSFGGGLNQPQHF	TGTGCCAGCAGCTTTGGCGGGGGGCTGAATCAGCCCCAGCATTTT
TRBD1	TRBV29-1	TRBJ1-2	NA	CSDLDRGYGYTF	TGCAGCGATCTCGACAGGGGCTATGGCTACACCTTC
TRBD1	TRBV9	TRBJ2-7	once	CASSQTGQGAPHEQYF	TGTGCCAGCAGCCAAACGGGACAGGGGGCCCCCCACGAGCAGTACTTC
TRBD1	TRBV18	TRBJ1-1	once	CASSPRLGGETEAFF	TGTGCCAGCTCACCACGGTTAGGGGGCGAGACTGAAGCTTTCTTT
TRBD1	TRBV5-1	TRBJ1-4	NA	CASSFGTANEKLFF	TGCGCCAGCAGCTTCGGGACAGCCAACGAAAAACTGTTTTTT
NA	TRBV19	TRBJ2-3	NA	CASSIVQPPGTDTQYF	TGTGCCAGTAGTATAGTACAACCCCCGGGGACAGATACGCAGTATTTT
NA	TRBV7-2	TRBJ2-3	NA	CASSPRIRPDTQYF	TGTGCCAGCAGCCCACGGATCCGCCCAGATACGCAGTATTTT
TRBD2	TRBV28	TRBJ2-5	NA	CASSSPSGARQETQYF	TGTGCCAGCAGTAGTCCTAGCGGGGCGAGACAAGAGACCCAGTACTTC
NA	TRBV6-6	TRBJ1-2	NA	CASSYSNYGYTF	TGTGCCAGCAGTTACTCGAACTATGGCTACACCTTC
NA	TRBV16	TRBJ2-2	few	CASSPQGGSTGELFF	TGTGCCAGCAGCCCACAGGGAGGAAGCACCGGGGAGCTGTTTTTT
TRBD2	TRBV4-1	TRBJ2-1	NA	CASSQGGAGGFNEQFF	TGCGCCAGCAGCCAAGGAGGAGCGGGAGGGTTCAATGAGCAGTTCTTC
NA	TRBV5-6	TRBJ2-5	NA	CASSTLKRGRETQYF	TGTGCCAGCAGCACGCTAAAGAGGGGTCGGGAGACCCAGTACTTC
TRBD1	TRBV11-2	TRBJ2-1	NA	CASSLGDRGYEQFF	TGTGCCAGCAGCTTAGGGGACAGGGGGTATGAGCAGTTCTTC
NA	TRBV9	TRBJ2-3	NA	CASSASQGGVNTQYF	TGTGCCAGCAGCGCCAGTCAGGGGGGCGTGAATACGCAGTATTTT
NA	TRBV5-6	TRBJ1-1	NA	CASSLGYSMNTEAFF	TGTGCCAGCAGCTTGGGATACAGTATGAACACTGAAGCTTTCTTT
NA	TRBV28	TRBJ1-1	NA	CASSLGGDWGAFF	TGTGCCAGCAGTTTAGGGGGGGACTGGGGAGCTTTCTTT
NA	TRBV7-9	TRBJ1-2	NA	CASSLSGGNYGYTF	TGTGCCAGCAGCTTATCGGGAGGCAACTATGGCTACACCTTC